This T cell receptor (beta chain) was obtained from a study of blood T cell repertoires in COVID-19. The CDR3 is 14 amino acids. Per germline, CDR1 MDHEN and CDR2 SYDVKM. Trimming left V 1 base short and J 1 base short, with 8 bases between. The assay was immunoSEQ multiplex PCR, and TCRdb's table has in-frame clones only and misses some. The sample holds around 120,000 clones; around 86% are singletons and the top ten take just under 30%. The receptor was derived from a woman in her 70s with acute or convalescent COVID-19. The material sequenced was peripheral blood. The rearrangement links TRBV28 to TRBJ2-7; D might be TRBD2 (5 bases). Written as DNA, the CDR3 is TGTGCCAGCAGTTTATCCCCGGGGTCCTACGAGCAGTACTTC. Translating it yields CASSLSPGSYEQYF.